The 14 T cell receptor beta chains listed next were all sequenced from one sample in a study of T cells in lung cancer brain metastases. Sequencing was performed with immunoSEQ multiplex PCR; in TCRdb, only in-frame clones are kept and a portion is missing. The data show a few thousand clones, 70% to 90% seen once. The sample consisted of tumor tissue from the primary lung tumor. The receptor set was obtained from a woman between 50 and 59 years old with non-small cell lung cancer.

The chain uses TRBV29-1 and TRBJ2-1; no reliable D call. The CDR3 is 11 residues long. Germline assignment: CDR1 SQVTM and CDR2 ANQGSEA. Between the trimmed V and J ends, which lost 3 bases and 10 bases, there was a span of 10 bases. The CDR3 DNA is TGCAGCGTTGAGGTGAGGCGGGAGCAGTTCTTC. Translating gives CSVEVRREQFF.

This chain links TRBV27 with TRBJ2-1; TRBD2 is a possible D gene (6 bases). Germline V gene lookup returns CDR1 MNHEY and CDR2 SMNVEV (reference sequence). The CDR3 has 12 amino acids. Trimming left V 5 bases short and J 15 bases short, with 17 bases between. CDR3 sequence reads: CASSPRAGFRFF. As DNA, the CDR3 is TGTGCCAGCAGTCCTCGGGCGGGGTTTCGGTTCTTC.

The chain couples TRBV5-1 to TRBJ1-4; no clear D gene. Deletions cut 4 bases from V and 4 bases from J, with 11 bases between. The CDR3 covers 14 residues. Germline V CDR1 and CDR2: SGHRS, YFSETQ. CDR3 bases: TGCGCCAGCAGCAGTAGGACGGTTAATGAAAAACTGTTTTTT. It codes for CASSSRTVNEKLFF.

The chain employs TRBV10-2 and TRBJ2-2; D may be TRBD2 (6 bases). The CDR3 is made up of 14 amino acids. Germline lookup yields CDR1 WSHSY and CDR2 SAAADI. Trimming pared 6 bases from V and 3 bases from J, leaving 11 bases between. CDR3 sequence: CASRGGPYTGELFF. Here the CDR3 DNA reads TGCGCCAGCAGGGGGGGTCCATACACCGGGGAGCTGTTTTTT.

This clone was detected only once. CDR3 region: CASSQDIGGYGNTIYF. The DNA of the CDR3 is TGCGCCAGCAGCCAAGATATCGGAGGTTATGGAAACACCATATATTTT. The chain is built from TRBV4-3 and TRBJ1-3; D is unclear. V dropped 0 bases and J dropped 3 bases, with 12 bases sitting between them. CDR1 is LGHNA, CDR2 YSLEER, per germline. The CDR3 extends over 16 amino acids.

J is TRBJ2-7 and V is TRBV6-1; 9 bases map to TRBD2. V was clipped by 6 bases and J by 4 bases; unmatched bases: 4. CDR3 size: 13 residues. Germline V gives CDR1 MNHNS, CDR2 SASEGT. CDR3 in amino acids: CASSGLASYEQYF. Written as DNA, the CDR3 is TGTGCCAGCAGCGGACTAGCGTCGTACGAGCAGTACTTC.

The CDR3 protein is CASRPGGAGEAFF. Here the CDR3 DNA reads TGTGCCAGCAGGCCAGGGGGCGCAGGAGAAGCTTTCTTT. The rearrangement joins TRBV28 to TRBJ1-1; TRBD1 agrees at 8 bases. Losses at the gene ends were 6 bases for V and 8 bases for J; bases not matched to a gene: 8. CDR3 size: 13 residues. Germline V gene sequence: CDR1 MDHEN, CDR2 SYDVKM.

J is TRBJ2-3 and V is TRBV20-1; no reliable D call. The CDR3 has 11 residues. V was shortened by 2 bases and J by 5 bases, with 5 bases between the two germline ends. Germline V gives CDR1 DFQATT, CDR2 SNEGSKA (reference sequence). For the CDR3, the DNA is TGCAGTGCTAGATCATTAGATACGCAGTATTTT. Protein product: CSARSLDTQYF.

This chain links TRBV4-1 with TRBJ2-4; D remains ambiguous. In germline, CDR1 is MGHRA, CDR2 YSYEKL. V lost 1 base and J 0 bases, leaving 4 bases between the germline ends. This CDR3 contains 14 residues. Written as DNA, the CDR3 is TGCGCCAGCAGCCAAGTTTCAGCCAAAAACATTCAGTACTTC. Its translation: CASSQVSAKNIQYF.

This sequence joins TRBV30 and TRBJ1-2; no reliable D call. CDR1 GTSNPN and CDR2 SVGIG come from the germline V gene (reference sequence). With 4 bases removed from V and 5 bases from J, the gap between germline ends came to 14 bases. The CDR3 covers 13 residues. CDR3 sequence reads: CAWTPEGLYGYTF. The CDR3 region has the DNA TGTGCCTGGACCCCCGAGGGTTTATATGGCTACACCTTC.

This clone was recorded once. The CDR3 is CSIAAGLQSEQFF. CDR3 bases: TGCAGTATTGCCGCAGGGCTACAATCTGAGCAGTTCTTC. The chain carries TRBV29-1 and TRBJ2-1; TRBD1 might be the D (5 bases). In germline, CDR1 is SQVTM, CDR2 ANQGSEA. This CDR3 is 13 amino acids long.

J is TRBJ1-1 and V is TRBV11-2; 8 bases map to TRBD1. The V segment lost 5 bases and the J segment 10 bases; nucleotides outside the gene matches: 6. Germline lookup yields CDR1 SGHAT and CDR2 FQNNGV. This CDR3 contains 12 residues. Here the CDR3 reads CASSPPDRVAFF. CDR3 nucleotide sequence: TGTGCCAGCAGCCCCCCGGACAGGGTAGCTTTCTTT.

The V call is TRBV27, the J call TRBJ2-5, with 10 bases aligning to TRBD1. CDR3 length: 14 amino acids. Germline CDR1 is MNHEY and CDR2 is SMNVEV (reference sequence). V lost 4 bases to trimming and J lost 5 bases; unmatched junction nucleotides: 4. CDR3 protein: CASSWDRGWETQYF. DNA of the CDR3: TGTGCCAGCAGTTGGGACAGGGGTTGGGAGACCCAGTACTTC.

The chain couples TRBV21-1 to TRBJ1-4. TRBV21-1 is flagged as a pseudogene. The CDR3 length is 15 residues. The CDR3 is CASSKGTGTNEKLFF. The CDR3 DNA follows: TGTGCCAGCAGCAAAGGGACCGGCACTAATGAAAAACTGTTTTTT.